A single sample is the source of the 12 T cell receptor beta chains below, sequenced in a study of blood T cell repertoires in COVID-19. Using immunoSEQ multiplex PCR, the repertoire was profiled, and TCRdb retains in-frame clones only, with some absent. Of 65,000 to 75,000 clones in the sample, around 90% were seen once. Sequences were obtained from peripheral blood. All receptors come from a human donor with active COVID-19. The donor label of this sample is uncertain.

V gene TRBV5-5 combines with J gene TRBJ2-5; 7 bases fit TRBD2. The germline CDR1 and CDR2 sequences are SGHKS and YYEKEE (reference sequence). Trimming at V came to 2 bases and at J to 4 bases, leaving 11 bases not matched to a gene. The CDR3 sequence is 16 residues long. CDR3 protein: CASSFRVAGELETQYF. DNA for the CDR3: TGTGCCAGCAGCTTCAGGGTAGCGGGTGAGCTAGAGACCCAGTACTTC.

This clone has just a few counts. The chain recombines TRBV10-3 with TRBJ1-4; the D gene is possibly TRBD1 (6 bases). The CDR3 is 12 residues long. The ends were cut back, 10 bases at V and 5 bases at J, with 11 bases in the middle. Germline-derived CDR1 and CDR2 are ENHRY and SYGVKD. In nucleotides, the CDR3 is TGTGCCACCGGACAGCCAAATGAAAAACTGTTTTTT. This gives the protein CATGQPNEKLFF.

CDR3: CASSLDGQGFQPQHF. The DNA for the CDR3 is TGTGCCAGCAGCTTGGACGGACAGGGATTCCAGCCCCAGCATTTT. The chain joins TRBV5-4 to TRBJ1-5; 8 nucleotides match TRBD1. CDR3 size: 15 residues. V dropped 0 bases and J dropped 7; count of bases not matched to a gene: 6. Germline V CDR1 and CDR2: SGHNT, YYREEE (reference sequence).

CDR3 in amino acids: CATSDRHGGAETQYF. The CDR3 nucleotides read TGTGCCACCAGCGACAGGCACGGAGGAGCGGAGACCCAGTACTTC. The chain carries TRBV24-1 and TRBJ2-5, with D possibly TRBD1 on 6 matching bases. The germline CDR1 and CDR2 sequences are KGHDR and SFDVKD. The ends were cut back, 7 bases at V and 5 bases at J, with 19 bases in the middle. There are 15 residues in the CDR3.

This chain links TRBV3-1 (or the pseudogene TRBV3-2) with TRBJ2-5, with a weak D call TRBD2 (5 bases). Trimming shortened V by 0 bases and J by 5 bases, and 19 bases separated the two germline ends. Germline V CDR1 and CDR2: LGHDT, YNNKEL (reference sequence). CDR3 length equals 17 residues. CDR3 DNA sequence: TGTGCCAGCAGCCAAGATGGTAGCGCCTCTTGGGTGGAGACCCAGTACTTC. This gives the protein CASSQDGSASWVETQYF.

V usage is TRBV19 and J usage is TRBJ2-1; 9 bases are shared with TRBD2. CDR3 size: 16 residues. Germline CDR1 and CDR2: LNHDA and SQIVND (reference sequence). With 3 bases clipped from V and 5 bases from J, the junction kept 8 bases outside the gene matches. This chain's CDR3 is CASSIEIGTSNNEQFF. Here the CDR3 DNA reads TGTGCCAGTAGTATTGAAATCGGGACTAGCAACAATGAGCAGTTCTTC.

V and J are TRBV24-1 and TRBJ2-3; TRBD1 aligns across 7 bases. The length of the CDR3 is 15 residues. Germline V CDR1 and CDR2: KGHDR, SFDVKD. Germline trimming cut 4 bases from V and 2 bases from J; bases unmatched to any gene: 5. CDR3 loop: CATSDSTGFTDTQYF. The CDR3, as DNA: TGTGCCACCAGTGACTCGACAGGGTTCACAGATACGCAGTATTTT.

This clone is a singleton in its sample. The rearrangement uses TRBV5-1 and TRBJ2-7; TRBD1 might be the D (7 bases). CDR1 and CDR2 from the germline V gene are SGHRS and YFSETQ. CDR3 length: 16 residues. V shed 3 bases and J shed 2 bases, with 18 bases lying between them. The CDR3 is CASSYGAGTVTYEQYF. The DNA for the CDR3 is TGCGCCAGCAGCTACGGCGCGGGGACAGTGACCTACGAGCAGTACTTC.

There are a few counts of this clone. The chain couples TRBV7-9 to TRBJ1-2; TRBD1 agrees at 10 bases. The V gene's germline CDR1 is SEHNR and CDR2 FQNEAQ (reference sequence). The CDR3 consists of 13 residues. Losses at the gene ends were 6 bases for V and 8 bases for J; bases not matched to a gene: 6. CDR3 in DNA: TGTGCCAGCAGTCGGGGACAGGGGCTAGGCTACACCTTC. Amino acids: CASSRGQGLGYTF. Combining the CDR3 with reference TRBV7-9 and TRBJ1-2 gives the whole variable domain DTGVSQNPRHKITKRGQNVTFRCDPISEHNRLYWYRQTLGQGPEFLTYFQNEAQLEKSRLLSDRFSAERPKGSFSTLEIQRTEQGDSAMYLCASSRGQGLGYTFGSGTRLTVV.

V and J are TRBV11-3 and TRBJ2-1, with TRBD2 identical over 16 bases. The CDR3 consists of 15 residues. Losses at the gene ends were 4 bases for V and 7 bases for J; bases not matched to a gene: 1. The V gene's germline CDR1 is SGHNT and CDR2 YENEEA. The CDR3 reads CASSSGLAGGNEQFF. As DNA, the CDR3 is TGTGCCAGCAGCTCGGGACTAGCGGGGGGGAATGAGCAGTTCTTC.

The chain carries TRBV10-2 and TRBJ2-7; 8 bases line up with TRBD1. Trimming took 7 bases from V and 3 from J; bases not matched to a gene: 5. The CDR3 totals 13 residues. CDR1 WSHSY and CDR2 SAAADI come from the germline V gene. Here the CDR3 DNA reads TGCGCCAGCACCGCGACAGGGGACTACGAGCAGTACTTC. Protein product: CASTATGDYEQYF.

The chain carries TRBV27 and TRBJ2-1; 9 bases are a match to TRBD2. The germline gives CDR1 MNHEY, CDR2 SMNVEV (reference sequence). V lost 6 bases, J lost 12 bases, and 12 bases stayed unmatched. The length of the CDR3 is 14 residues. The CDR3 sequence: CASRPGTSISGQFF. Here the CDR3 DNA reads TGTGCCAGCAGACCCGGGACTAGCATTAGCGGGCAGTTCTTC.